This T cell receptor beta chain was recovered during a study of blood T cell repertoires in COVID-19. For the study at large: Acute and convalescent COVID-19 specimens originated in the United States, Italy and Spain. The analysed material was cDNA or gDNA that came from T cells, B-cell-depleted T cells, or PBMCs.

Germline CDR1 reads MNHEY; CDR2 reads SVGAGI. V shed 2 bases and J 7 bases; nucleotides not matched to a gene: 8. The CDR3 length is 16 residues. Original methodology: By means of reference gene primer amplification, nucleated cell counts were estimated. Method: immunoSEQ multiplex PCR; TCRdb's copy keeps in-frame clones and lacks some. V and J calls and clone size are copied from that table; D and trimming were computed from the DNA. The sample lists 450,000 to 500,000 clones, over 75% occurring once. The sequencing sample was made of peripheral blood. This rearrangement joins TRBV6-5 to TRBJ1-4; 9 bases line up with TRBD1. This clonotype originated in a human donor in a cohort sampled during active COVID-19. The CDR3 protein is CASSYHSPGQGEKLFF. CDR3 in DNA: TGTGCCAGCAGTTACCATTCTCCGGGACAGGGTGAAAAACTGTTTTTT.